The sequence of this T cell receptor beta chain was determined in a study of shared clonotypes between healthy human individuals. Repertoires were generated with immunoSEQ multiplex PCR, while TCRdb's copy carries only in-frame clones and drops some. This sample has about 490,000 clones, with over 75% found just once. Sequenced: PBMCs. The clonotype originates from a woman between 35 and 50 years old in good health. Some clones in this sample may be carry-over from other donors' samples.

CDR3 nucleotides: TGTGCCAGCAGCTTAGACCGGACTAGCGGGAGCTACAATGAGCAGTTCTTC. This sequence encodes CASSLDRTSGSYNEQFF. The chain uses TRBV11-3 and TRBJ2-1; 13 bases are shared with TRBD2. Germline CDR1 SGHNT, CDR2 YENEEA. The J segment lost 3 bases and the V segment lost 0 bases, leaving 2 bases of the junction unmatched. The CDR3 runs to 17 residues.